This T cell receptor beta chain was sequenced for a study of identical twins. General study findings and limits: With beta out-of-frame sequences, excess sharing by twins was weaker. Models predicted less out-of-frame TCR alpha sharing in monozygotic twins than was found. In cord blood, abundant beta clonotypes had fewer insertions; memory showed no trend.

From the 5' RACE reads, TCRdb called clonotypes with MiXCR, one entry per CDR3 protein. The data hold about 240,000 distinct CDR3 sequences, with roughly 10% observed a single time. This clonotype was recorded many times. The antigen is not known. The sequencing input was memory T cells sorted from blood. The source of this sequence is a man aged 50-60 years in good health.

This chain's CDR3 is CASSVGATGSGKLFF. CDR3 bases: TGTGCCAGCAGCGTAGGTGCGACAGGGAGTGGAAAACTGTTTTTT. The chain carries TRBV9 and TRBJ1-4; 7 bases fit TRBD1. In germline, CDR1 is SGDLS, CDR2 YYNGEE. V dropped 0 bases and J dropped 10; count of bases not matched to a gene: 9. CDR3 length equals 15 residues.